This T cell receptor beta chain is from a study of cytomegalovirus exposure and HLA in healthy donors (dated by TCRdb to about 2017). Broadly, across the study: The roughly 700 repertoires of the first cohort and the 110 or so validation repertoires were produced on the same platform, according to a later analysis. The study aimed to test whether cataloging public T cell receptors could reveal signatures of past pathogen exposure. The study combined high-throughput TCR immunosequencing, statistical association of individual TCRs with disease status, and machine learning to predict cytomegalovirus infection status. A separate validation cohort of 100 to 150 different subjects was used in addition to the roughly 670-subject first cohort.

The donors belonged to the validation cohort of around 120 subjects, which was separate from the approximately 700-subject first cohort. The method was the immunoSEQ multiplex PCR assay. The authors' analysis ran thus. A statistical classification framework was developed to diagnose cytomegalovirus status using the catalog of TCR beta chain sequences. TCRdb mirrors the immuneACCESS table, restricted to in-frame sequences. Some clones are absent from its copies; in checked studies, under half trace to an unresolved V gene, and the reason for the others is unknown. That table gives V, J and clone size, and the DNA gave D and trimming. The sample records about 160,000 clones, approximately 96% of which are singletons. The ten largest clones take up approximately 0.97% of the sample. On this clone: No cognate antigen has been identified for it. No per-base quality is available; no much larger clone lies one base away.

What the work shows at the level of the full study, not this receptor alone: In vitro tests confirmed that three of the cytomegalovirus-associated TCR beta chains recognize cytomegalovirus antigens. The study gave a list of over 150 TCR beta chains associated with cytomegalovirus. The validation cohort had no HLA typing available for a later analysis, so co-occurrence within that cohort was assessed over all 120 or so repertoires. In both the original and validation cohorts, the classifier was reported to diagnose cytomegalovirus status with high specificity and sensitivity. While some public TCRs were present in many individuals, most TCR sequences turned up only very rarely across donors. Of the cluster scores, 90% to 95% were above 0 in a later analysis, which found that TCRs clustered in the first cohort also tended to co-occur in the 120 validation repertoires. The authors suggested that the approach could potentially be generalized to other disease states and immunological phenotypes.

This TCR was recovered from a woman under 30 in good health and CMV-seronegative. The material sequenced was PBMCs.

The DNA reads as follows: TGTGCCAGCAGCTTGAGTTGGGGCCGCGTCTCTGGGGCCAACGTCCTGACTTTC. It translates to CASSLSWGRVSGANVLTF. The chain is made from TRBV5-5 and TRBJ2-6; possibly the D gene is TRBD1, per 5 matching bases. The CDR3, from cysteine to phenylalanine, totals 18 residues. The sequence is cut down to CDR3 DNA, 54 bases in frame from base 1. V loses 1 base of germline sequence and J loses 0 bases, and the interval between the two ends is 14 bases. In the germline V gene (reference sequence), CDR1 corresponds to SGHKS and CDR2 to YYEKEE.